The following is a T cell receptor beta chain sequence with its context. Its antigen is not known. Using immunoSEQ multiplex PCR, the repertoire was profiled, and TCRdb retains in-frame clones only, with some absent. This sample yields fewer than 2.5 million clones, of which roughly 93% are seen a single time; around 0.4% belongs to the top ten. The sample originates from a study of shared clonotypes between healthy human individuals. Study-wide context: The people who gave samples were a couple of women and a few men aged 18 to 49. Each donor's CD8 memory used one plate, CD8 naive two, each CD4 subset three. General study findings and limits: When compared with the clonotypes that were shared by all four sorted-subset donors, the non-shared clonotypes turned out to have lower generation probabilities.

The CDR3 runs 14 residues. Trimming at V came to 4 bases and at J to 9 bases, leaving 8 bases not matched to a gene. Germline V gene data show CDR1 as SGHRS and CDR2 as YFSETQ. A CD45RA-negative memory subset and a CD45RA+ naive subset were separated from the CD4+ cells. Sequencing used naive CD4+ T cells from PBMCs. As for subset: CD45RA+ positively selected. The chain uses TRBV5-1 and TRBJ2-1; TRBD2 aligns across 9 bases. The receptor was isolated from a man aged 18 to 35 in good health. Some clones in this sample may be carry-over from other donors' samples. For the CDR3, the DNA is TGCGCCAGCAGCAACGTAGCGGGAGTAATTGAGCAGTTCTTC. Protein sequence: CASSNVAGVIEQFF.